The TCR beta chain described here comes from a study of identical twins. From germline, CDR1 is SGHRS and CDR2 YFSETQ. The CDR3 contains 15 residues. V lost 3 bases and J lost 6, with 18 bases in between. TCRdb reprocessed the 5' RACE reads with MiXCR, giving one entry per CDR3 protein. Among some 300,000 distinct CDR3 sequences listed, around 12% were seen once. This clonotype was observed a few times. The same data also contributed to another study, on yellow fever vaccine responses in identical twins. That source notes: Reportedly, twins showed a vaccine T cell response that looked partly convergent and partly personalized.

Sequencing was performed on CD8+ T cells sorted from blood. This receptor was obtained from a woman aged 18-30 years in good health. The chain links TRBV5-1 to TRBJ1-1; D remains ambiguous. The CDR3 spells CASSWSTRVFAEAFF. The CDR3 region has the DNA TGCGCCAGCAGCTGGAGCACGAGGGTATTTGCTGAAGCTTTCTTT.